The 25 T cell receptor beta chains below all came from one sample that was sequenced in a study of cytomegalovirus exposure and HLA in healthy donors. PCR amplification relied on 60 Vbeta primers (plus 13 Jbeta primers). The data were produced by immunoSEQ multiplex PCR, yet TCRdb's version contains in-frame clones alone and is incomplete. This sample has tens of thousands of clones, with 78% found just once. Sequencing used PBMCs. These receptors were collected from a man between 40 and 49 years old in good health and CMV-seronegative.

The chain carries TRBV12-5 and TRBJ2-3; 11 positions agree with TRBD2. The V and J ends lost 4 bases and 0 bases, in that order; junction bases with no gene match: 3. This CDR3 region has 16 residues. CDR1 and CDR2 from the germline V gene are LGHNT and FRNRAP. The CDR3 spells CASGSGLAASTDTQYF. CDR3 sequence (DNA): TGTGCTAGTGGTTCGGGACTAGCGGCTAGCACAGATACGCAGTATTTT.

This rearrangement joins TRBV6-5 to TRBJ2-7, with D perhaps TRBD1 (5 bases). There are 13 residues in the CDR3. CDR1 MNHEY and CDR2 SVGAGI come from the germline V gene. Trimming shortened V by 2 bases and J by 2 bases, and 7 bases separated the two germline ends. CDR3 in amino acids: CASSYDSTYEQYF. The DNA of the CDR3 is TGTGCCAGCAGTTACGACAGCACCTACGAGCAGTACTTC.

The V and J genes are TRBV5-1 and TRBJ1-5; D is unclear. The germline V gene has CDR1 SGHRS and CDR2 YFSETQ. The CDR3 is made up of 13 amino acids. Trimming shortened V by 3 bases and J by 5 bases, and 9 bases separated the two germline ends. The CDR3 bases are TGCGCCAGCAGCTATTCTGCGGATCAGCCCCAGCATTTT. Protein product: CASSYSADQPQHF.

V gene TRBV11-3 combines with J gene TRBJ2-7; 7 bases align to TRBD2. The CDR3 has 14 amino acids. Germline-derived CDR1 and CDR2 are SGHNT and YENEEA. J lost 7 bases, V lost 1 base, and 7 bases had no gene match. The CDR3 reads CASSLGLAEGEQYF. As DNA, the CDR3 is TGTGCCAGCAGCTTAGGCCTAGCGGAGGGGGAGCAGTACTTC.

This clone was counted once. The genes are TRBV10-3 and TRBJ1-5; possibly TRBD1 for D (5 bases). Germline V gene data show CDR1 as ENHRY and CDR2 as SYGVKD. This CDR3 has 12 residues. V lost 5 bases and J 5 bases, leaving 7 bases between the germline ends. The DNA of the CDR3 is TGTGCCATCAGTCCAGGGTATCAGCCCCAGCATTTT. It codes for CAISPGYQPQHF.

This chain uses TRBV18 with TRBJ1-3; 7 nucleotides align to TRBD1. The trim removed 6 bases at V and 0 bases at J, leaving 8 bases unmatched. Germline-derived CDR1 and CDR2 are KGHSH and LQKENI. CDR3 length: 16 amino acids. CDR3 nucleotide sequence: TGTGCCAGCTCTCCAGGACAGGCGAGCTCTGGAAACACCATATATTTT. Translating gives CASSPGQASSGNTIYF. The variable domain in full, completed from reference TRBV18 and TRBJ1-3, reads NAGVMQNPRHLVRRRGQEARLRCSPMKGHSHVYWYRQLPEEGLKFMVYLQKENIIDESGMPKERFSAEFPKEGPSILRIQQVVRGDSAAYFCASSPGQASSGNTIYFGEGSWLTVV.

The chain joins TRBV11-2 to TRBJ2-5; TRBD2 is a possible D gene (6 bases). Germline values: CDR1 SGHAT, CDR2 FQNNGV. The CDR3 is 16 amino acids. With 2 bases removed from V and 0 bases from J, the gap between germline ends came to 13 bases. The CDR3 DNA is TGTGCCAGCAGCTTAATAGGAGGAGGGAACCAAGAGACCCAGTACTTC. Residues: CASSLIGGGNQETQYF.

The chain's CDR3 is CASSARDRERAGANVLTF. In nucleotides, the CDR3 is TGTGCCAGTAGTGCTAGAGACAGGGAACGGGCTGGGGCCAACGTCCTGACTTTC. The V call is TRBV19, the J call TRBJ2-6; 7 bases are a match to TRBD1. J gave up 2 bases and V 5 bases, and 12 bases lay outside the gene matches. The germline V gene encodes CDR1 LNHDA and CDR2 SQIVND (reference sequence). The CDR3 spans 18 residues. Based on the CDR3 plus reference TRBV19 and TRBJ2-6, the full variable domain is DGGITQSPKYLFRKEGQNVTLSCEQNLNHDAMYWYRQDPGQGLRLIYYSQIVNDFQKGDIAEGYSVSREKKESFPLTVTSAQKNPTAFYLCASSARDRERAGANVLTFGAGSRLTVL.

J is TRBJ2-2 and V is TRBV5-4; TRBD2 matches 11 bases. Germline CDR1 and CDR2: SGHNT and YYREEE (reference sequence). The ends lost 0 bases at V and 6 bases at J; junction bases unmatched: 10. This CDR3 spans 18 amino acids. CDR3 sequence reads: CASSLALLAGGNAGELFF. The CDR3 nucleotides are TGTGCCAGCAGCTTGGCTTTATTAGCGGGGGGGAATGCCGGGGAGCTGTTTTTT.

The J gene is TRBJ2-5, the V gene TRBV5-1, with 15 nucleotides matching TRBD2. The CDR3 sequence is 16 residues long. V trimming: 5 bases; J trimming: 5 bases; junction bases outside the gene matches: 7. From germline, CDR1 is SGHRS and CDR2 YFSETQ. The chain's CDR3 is CASRPGLAGGAETQYF. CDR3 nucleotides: TGCGCCAGCAGGCCGGGACTAGCGGGAGGTGCGGAGACCCAGTACTTC.

DNA of the CDR3: TGCGCCAGCAGCCAAGTCGGGTTTCTGGAGGCCAAAAACATTCAGTACTTC. Its translation: CASSQVGFLEAKNIQYF. The gene calls are TRBV4-1 and TRBJ2-4, with D unresolved. Trimming shortened V by 1 base and J by 1 base, and 14 bases separated the two germline ends. From germline, CDR1 is MGHRA and CDR2 YSYEKL. CDR3 length: 17 residues.

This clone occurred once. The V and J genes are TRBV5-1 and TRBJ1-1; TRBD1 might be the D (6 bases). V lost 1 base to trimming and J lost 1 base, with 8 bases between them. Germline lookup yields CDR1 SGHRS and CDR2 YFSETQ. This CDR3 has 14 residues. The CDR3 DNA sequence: TGCGCCAGCAGCTTGATGGACAGGAACACTGAAGCTTTCTTT. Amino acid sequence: CASSLMDRNTEAFF. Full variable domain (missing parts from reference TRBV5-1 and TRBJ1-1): KAGVTQTPRYLIKTRGQQVTLSCSPISGHRSVSWYQQTPGQGLQFLFEYFSETQRNKGNFPGRFSGRQFSNSRSEMNVSTLELGDSALYLCASSLMDRNTEAFFGQGTRLTVV.

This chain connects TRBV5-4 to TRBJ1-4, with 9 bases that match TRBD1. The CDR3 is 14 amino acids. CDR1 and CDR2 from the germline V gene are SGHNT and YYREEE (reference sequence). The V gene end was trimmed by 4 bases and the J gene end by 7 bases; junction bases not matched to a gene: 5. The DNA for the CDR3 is TGTGCCAGCAGCCCTTCGGGACAGGGTGAAAAACTGTTTTTT. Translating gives CASSPSGQGEKLFF.

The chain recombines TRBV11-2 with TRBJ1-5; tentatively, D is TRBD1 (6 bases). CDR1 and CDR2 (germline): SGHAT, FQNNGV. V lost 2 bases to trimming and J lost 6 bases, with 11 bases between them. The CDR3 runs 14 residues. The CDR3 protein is CASSLTGFGQPQHF. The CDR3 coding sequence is TGTGCCAGCAGCTTAACAGGGTTCGGTCAGCCCCAGCATTTT.

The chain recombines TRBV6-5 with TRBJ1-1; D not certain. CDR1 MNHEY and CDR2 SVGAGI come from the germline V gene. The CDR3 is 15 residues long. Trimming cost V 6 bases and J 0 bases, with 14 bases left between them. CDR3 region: CASRLRTEMNTEAFF. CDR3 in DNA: TGTGCCAGCAGGCTCCGTACAGAGATGAACACTGAAGCTTTCTTT.

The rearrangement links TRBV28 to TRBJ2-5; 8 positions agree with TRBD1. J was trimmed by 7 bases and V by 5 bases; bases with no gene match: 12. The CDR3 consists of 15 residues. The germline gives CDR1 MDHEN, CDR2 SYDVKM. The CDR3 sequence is CASSPRNRGSGTQYF. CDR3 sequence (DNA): TGTGCCAGCAGTCCCCGGAACAGGGGGAGTGGGACCCAGTACTTC.

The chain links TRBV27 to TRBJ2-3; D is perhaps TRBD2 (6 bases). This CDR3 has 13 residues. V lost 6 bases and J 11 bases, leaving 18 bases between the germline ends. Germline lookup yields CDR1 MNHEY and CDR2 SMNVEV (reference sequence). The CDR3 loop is CASRGGTSYLQYF. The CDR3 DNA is TGTGCCAGCAGGGGGGGAACTAGCTATCTGCAGTATTTT.

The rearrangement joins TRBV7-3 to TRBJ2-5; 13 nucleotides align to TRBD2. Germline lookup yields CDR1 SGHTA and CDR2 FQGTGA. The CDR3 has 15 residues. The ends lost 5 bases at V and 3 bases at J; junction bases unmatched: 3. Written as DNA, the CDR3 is TGTGCCAGCAGCCGGACTAGCGGGAGTGAAGAGACCCAGTACTTC. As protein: CASSRTSGSEETQYF.

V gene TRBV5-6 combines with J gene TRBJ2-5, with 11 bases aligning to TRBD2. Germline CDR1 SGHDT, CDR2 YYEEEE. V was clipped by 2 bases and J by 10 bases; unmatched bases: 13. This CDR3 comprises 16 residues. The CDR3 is CASSLPGLADLQGQYF. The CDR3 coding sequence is TGTGCCAGCAGCTTACCGGGACTAGCGGATCTCCAAGGCCAGTACTTC. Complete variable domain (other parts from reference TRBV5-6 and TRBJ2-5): DAGVTQSPTHLIKTRGQQVTLRCSPKSGHDTVSWYQQALGQGPQFIFQYYEEEERQRGNFPDRFSGHQFPNYSSELNVNALLLGDSALYLCASSLPGLADLQGQYFGPGTRLLVL.

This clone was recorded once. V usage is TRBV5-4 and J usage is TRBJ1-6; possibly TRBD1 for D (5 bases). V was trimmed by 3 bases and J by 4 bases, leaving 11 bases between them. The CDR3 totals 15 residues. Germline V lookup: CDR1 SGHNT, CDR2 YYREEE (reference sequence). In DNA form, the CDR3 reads TGTGCCAGCAGCTCGGGTGGGACTTATAATTCACCCCTCCACTTT. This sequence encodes CASSSGGTYNSPLHF.

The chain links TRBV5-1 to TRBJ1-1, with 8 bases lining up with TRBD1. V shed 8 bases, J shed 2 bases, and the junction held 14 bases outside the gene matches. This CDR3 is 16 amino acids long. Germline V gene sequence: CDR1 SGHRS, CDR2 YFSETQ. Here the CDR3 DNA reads TGCGCCAGTATGTACACCGGGACAGGAGTAAACACTGAAGCTTTCTTT. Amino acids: CASMYTGTGVNTEAFF.

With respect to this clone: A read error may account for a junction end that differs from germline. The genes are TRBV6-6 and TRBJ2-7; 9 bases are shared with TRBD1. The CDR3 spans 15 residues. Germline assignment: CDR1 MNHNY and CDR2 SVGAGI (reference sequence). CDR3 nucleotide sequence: TGTGCCAGCGGTTACTTCCCACAGGGGGCAGTCGAGCAGTACTTC. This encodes CASGYFPQGAVEQYF.

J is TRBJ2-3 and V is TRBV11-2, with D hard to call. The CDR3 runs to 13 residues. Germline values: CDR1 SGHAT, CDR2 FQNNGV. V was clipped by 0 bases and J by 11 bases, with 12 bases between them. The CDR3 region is CASSLDTANRQYF. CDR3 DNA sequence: TGTGCCAGCAGCTTAGATACGGCCAACAGGCAGTATTTT.

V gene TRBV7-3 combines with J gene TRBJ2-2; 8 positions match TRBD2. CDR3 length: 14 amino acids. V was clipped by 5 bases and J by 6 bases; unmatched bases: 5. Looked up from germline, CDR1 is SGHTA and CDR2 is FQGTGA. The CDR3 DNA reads TGTGCCAGCAGCCCCGGGGGGGGACCCGGGGAGCTGTTTTTT. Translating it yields CASSPGGGPGELFF.

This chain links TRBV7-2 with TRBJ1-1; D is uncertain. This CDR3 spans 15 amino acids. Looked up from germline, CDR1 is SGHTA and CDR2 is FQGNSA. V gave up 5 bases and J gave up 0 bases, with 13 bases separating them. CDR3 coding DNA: TGTGCCAGCAGCATAAACCGCGGAATGAACACTGAAGCTTTCTTT. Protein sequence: CASSINRGMNTEAFF. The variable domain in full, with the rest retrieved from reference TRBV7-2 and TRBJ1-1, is GAGVSQSPSNKVTEKGKDVELRCDPISGHTALYWYRQSLGQGLEFLIYFQGNSAPDKSGLPSDRFSAERTGGSVSTLTIQRTQQEDSAVYLCASSINRGMNTEAFFGQGTRLTVV.